A single T cell receptor beta chain is shown here with its context. With 0 bases removed from V and 9 bases from J, the gap between germline ends came to 16 bases. CDR3 size: 14 residues. Germline V gene data show CDR1 as SGHKS and CDR2 as YYEKEE (reference sequence). The source of the sample is a study of blood T cell repertoires in COVID-19. Background on the study: Sites across the United States, Italy and Spain contributed samples from acute and convalescent COVID-19. Sample material is recorded as cDNA or gDNA derived from T cells, B-cell-depleted T cells, or PBMCs.

Authors' processing steps: Amplification from reference gene primers served as the basis for estimated nucleated cell counts. Here immunoSEQ multiplex PCR was the method, and the copy in TCRdb shows in-frame clones only, minus some. V and J calls and clone size are given by that table; D and trimming were obtained from the DNA. Among some 110,000 clones, approximately 84% were seen once, and the ten largest hold about 1.3%. Sequencing was carried out using peripheral blood. This TCR derives from a man aged 40-50 years with acute or convalescent COVID-19. This sequence joins TRBV5-5 and TRBJ2-7; D is ambiguous. Here the CDR3 reads CASSLGAYASGQYF. As DNA, the CDR3 is TGTGCCAGCAGCTTGGGTGCCTACGCATCGGGGCAGTACTTC.